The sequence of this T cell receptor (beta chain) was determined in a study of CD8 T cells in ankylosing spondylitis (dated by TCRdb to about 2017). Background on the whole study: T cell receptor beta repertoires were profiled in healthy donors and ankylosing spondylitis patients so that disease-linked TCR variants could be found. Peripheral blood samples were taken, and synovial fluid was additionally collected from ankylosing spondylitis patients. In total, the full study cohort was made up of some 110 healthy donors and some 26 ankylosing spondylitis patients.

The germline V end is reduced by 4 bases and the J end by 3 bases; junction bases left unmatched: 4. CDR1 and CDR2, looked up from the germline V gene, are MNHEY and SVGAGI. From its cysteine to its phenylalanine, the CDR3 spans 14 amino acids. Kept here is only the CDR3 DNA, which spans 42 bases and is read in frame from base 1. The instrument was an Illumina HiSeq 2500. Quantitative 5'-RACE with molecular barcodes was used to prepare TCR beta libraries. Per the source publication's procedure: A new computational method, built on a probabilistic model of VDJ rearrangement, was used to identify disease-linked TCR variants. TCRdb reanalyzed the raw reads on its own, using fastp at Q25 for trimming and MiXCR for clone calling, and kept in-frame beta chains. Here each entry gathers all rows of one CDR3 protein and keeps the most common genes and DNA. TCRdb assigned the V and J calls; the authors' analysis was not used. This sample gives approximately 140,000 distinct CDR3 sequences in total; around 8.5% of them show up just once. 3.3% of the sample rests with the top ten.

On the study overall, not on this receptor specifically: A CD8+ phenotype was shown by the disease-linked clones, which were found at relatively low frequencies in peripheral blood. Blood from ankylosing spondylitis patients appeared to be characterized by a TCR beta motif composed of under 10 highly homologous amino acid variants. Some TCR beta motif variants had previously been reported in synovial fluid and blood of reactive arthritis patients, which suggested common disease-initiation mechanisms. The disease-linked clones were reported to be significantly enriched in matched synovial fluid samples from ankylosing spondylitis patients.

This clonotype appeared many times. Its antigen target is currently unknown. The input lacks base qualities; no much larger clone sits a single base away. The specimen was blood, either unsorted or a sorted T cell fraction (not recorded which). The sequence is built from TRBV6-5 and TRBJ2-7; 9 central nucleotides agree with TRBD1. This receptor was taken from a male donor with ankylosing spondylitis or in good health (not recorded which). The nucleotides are TGTGCCAGCAGTTGGGACAGGGAAAGCTACGAGCAGTACTTC. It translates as CASSWDRESYEQYF.